Included here is one T cell receptor (beta chain) sequence, with context. Its matching antigen is unknown. This sample was included in a study of OX40 agonist ivuxolimab in advanced cancers. Across the whole study: An anti-OX40 (CD134) antibody with agonistic activity, ivuxolimab, was administered to patients. Checkpoint inhibitors had been given previously to under 50% of patients.

V gave up 6 bases and J gave up 4 bases; unmatched junction bases: 9. The germline V gene has CDR1 MDHEN and CDR2 SYDVKM. There are 15 residues in the CDR3. Sequencing was performed with immunoSEQ multiplex PCR; in TCRdb, only in-frame clones are kept and a portion is missing. The sample gives 65,000 to 75,000 clones, 82% of which show up once; 0.35% to 0.5% is in the top ten. Overall study results and limits: Compared with others, partial responders at 0.1-3.0 mg/kg displayed clonal expansion among the lowest.

Sample: CD4+ or CD8+ T cells sorted from blood, taken in a trial of the OX40 agonist ivuxolimab. The TCR was taken from an adult with an advanced solid tumor such as melanoma, head and neck, liver or kidney cancer. The gene calls are TRBV28 and TRBJ1-5; 7 positions agree with TRBD1. The CDR3 coding sequence is TGTGCCAGCAGAATTTACAGGGGATCTAATCAGCCCCAGCATTTT. Protein sequence: CASRIYRGSNQPQHF.